This TCR beta chain originates from a study of control samples from healthy donors and cancer patients. TCRdb's table, derived via immunoSEQ multiplex PCR, lists solely in-frame clones and lacks some. The repertoire holds 95,000 to 130,000 clones, with about 94% as singletons. Sequenced: blood. The TCR originated in a man under 40 in good health.

The CDR3 loop is CASRPRQGAPYNSPLHF. CDR3 coding DNA: TGTGCCAGCAGGCCGCGTCAGGGGGCTCCCTATAATTCACCCCTCCACTTT. V is TRBV2 and J is TRBJ1-6; TRBD1 matches at 8 bases. This CDR3 region has 17 residues. V lost 6 bases, J lost 2 bases, and 9 bases stayed unmatched. Germline V gives CDR1 SNHLY, CDR2 FYNNEI.